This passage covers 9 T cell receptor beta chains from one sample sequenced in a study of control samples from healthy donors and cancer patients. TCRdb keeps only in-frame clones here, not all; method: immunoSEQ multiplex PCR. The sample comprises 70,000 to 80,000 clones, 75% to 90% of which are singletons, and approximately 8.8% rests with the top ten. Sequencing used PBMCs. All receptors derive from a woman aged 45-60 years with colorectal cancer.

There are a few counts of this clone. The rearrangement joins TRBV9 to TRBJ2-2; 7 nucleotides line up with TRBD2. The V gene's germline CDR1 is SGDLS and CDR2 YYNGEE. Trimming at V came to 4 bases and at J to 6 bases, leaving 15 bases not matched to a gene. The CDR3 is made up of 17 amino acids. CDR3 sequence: CASSPGTKPTPAGELFF. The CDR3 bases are TGTGCCAGCAGCCCCGGGACTAAGCCTACCCCGGCCGGGGAGCTGTTTTTT. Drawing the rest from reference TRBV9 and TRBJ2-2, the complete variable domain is DSGVTQTPKHLITATGQRVTLRCSPRSGDLSVYWYQQSLDQGLQFLIQYYNGEERAKGNILERFSAQQFPDLHSELNLSSLELGDSALYFCASSPGTKPTPAGELFFGEGSRLTVL.

The CDR3 DNA is TGTGCCTGGAGTGTAAGGGAATTGGGCAATCAGCCCCAGCATTTT. It yields the protein CAWSVRELGNQPQHF. The chain employs TRBV30 and TRBJ1-5; D gene unclear. The CDR3 has 15 amino acids. Germline CDR1 and CDR2: GTSNPN and SVGIG (reference sequence). Trimming shortened V by 0 bases and J by 2 bases, and 11 bases separated the two germline ends.

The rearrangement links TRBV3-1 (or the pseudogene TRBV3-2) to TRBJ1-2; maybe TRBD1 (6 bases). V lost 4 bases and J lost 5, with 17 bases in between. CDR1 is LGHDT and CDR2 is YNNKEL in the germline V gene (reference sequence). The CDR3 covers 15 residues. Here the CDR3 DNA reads TGTGCCAGCAGCCGCGGCACAGGGCTTAGGTATGGCTACACCTTC. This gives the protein CASSRGTGLRYGYTF.

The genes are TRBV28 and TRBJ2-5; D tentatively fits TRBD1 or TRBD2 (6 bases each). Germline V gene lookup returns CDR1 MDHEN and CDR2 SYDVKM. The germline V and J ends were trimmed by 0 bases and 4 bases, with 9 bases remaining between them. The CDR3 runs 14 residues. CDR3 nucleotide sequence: TGTGCCAGCAGTTTATGGGGGGGCGGAGAGACCCAGTACTTC. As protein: CASSLWGGGETQYF.

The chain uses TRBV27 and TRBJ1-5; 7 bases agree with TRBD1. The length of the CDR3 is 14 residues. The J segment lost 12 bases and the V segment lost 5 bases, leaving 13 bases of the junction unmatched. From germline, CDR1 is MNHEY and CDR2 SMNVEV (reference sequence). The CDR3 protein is CASSLTGDGIIQHF. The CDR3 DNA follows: TGTGCCAGCAGTCTAACAGGGGATGGGATCATCCAGCATTTT.

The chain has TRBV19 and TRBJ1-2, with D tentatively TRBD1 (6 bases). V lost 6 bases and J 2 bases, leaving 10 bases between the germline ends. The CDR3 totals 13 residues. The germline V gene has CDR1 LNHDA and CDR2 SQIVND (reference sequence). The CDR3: CASSPDRNYGYTF. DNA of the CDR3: TGTGCCAGTAGCCCCGACAGGAACTATGGCTACACCTTC. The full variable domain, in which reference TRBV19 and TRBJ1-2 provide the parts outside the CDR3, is DGGITQSPKYLFRKEGQNVTLSCEQNLNHDAMYWYRQDPGQGLRLIYYSQIVNDFQKGDIAEGYSVSREKKESFPLTVTSAQKNPTAFYLCASSPDRNYGYTFGSGTRLTVV.

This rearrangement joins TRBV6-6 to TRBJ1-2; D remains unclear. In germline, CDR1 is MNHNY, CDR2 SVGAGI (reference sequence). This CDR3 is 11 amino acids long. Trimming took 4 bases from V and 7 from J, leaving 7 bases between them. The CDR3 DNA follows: TGTGCCAGCAGTTCCGTTGGTGGCTACACCTTC. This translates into CASSSVGGYTF.

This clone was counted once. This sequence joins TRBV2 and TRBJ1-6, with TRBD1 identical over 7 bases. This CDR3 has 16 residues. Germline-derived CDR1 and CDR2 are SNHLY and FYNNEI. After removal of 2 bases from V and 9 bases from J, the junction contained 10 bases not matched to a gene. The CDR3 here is CASSEQGTGAGSPLHF. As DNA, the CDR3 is TGTGCCAGCAGTGAACAAGGAACAGGGGCCGGTTCACCCCTCCACTTT.

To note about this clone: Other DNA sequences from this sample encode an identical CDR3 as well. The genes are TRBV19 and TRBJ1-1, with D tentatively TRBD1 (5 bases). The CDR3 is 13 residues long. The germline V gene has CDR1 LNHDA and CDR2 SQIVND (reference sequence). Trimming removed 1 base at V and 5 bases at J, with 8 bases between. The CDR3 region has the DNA TGTGCCAGTAGTATAGTGGGGCGGACTGAAGCTTTCTTT. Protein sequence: CASSIVGRTEAFF.